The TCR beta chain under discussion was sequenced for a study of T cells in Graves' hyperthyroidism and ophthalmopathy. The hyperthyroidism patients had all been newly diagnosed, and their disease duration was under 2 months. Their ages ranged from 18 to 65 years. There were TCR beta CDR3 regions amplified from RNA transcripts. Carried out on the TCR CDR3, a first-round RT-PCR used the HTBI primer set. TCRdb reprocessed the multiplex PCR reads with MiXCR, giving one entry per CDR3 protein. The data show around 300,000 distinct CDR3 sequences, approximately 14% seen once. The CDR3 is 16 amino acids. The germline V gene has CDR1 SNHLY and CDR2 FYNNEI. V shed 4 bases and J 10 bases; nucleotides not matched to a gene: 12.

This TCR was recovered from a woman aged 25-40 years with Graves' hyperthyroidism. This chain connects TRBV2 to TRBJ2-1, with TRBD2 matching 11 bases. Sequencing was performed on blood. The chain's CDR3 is CASSGPGLAVTAEQFF. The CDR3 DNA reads TGTGCCAGCAGTGGCCCGGGACTAGCGGTTACAGCGGAGCAGTTCTTC.